This TCR beta chain stems from a study of CD8+CD57+ T cells in acquired aplastic anemia (dated by TCRdb to 2016 to 2018). General notes on the study: A mean of around 3.3 ug of DNA, ranging from roughly 0.19 to 27.4 ug, was extracted from sorted CD4+ and CD8+ cells. Healthy donor samples averaged approximately 9.8 million reads for CD4+ and about 12 million for CD8+ cells.

Measured from the cysteine to the phenylalanine, the CDR3 is 16 residues long. CDR3 DNA is the only sequence kept; it has 48 bases, read in frame from the first base. V is cut back by 3 bases and J by 1 base, with 3 bases in the junction unmatched. Looking up the germline V gene yields CDR1 KGHDR and CDR2 SFDVKD. Regarding this clonotype: This clone's antigen is unknown. No base quality values were provided; no much bigger clone lies one nucleotide off.

Profiling of TCR beta VDJ combinations and CDR3 sequences used genomic DNA as the template. An Illumina HiSeq 2000 was the platform used for TCR repertoire sequencing. As for the original processing: TRBV/TRBJ rearrangement plots, CDR3 size and DJ length profiles, and Simpson's diversity index were used to assess repertoires. Whichever DNA sequence was most abundant in the deep sequencing data was defined as the immunodominant clone. CDR3 amino acid sequences were screened for sharing across subjects and compared with published repertoires and the VDJdb database. Using fastp at Q25 and MiXCR, TCRdb reprocessed the public reads and kept productive beta chains. CDR3 protein sequences are deduplicated, and each keeps its most common genes and DNA. In this record, the V and J calls reflect TCRdb's handling and not the investigators' own analysis. For this sample there are approximately 98,000 distinct CDR3 sequences; around half appear just once. The ten largest clones take up around a third of the sample.

Study-level results and caveats: Patients and healthy controls showed no significant difference in CD8+ Simpson's diversity (P=0.060). Roughly 31 CD8+ CDR3 sequences were shared between patients and controls but appeared highly expressed in patients and within their immunodominant clones.

The study deep-sequenced TCR repertoires of sorted CD4+ and CD8+ blood T cells from severe aplastic anemia patients and healthy subjects. Ficoll-Paque density gradient centrifugation was used to isolate peripheral blood mononuclear cells. Before DNA was extracted, CD4+ and CD8+ T cells were sorted using either FACS or magnetic beads. This sequence uses TRBV24-1 and TRBJ2-2, with 8 middle bases fitting TRBD2. Material for sequencing was sorted CD4+, CD8+, or CD8+CD57+ T cells (not recorded which) from PBMCs. This clonotype was sampled from a human donor in good health, serving as a control. For the CDR3, the sequence is CATSDRLAGNTGELFF. The DNA sequence is given as TGTGCCACCAGTGATAGGCTAGCGGGGAACACCGGGGAGCTGTTTTTT.